This TCR beta chain came from a study of TIL therapy for anti-PD-1-resistant metastatic lung cancer. Study overall: Tumors carried a median about 1.5 non-synonymous mutations per megabase.

Time point denoted: pre-treatment sample, taken before nivolumab and TIL therapy. Pleural nodules or supraclavicular lymph nodes made up most of the excised metastases sampled. Notes on the study in general: Compared with baseline intratumoral T cells, expanded TIL cultures were more clonal and less diverse (about 5.8% vs 31%). Patients were highly selected, enriched for treatment-naive, never-smoker and oncogene-addicted cases.

The libraries were made with immunoSEQ v3. Libraries were sequenced to 2 million to 2.5 million read pairs (survey) or roughly 4.5-6 million (deep). TCRdb's table, derived via immunoSEQ multiplex PCR, lists solely in-frame clones and lacks some. The data contain more than 90,000 clones, around three fifths of them singletons. V trimming: 4 bases; J trimming: 6 bases; junction bases outside the gene matches: 5. Germline CDR1 is SGHVS and CDR2 is FNYEAQ. This CDR3 is 15 amino acids long. A word on this clone: Antigen: not known.

This chain links TRBV7-6 with TRBJ2-2; 10 bases match TRBD1. The source of this sequence is a person between 25 and 79 years old with non-small cell lung cancer. The sequenced sample was tumor tissue, obtained at baseline. CDR3 DNA: TGTGCCAGCAGCTCCAGACAGGGGGCTGCCGGGGAGCTGTTTTTT. The encoded protein is CASSSRQGAAGELFF.